This is a list of T cell receptor delta chains from one sample in a study of gamma-delta T cells after stem cell transplantation. TCRdb redid the clone calls on the RT-PCR reads with CATT. The repertoire consists of more than 1,500 delta-chain clones, with around 50% occurring once and the leading ten covering over 30%. Source material: gamma-delta T cells. The receptors derive from a human donor. It is not recorded whose cells these are; they may come from a transplant donor. CDR3s include the opening cysteine and the closing phenylalanine or tryptophan. Each record gives: D gene, J gene, V gene, clone size, CDR3 DNA, CDR3 protein. The D gene is left open where the match is weak. The listing skips clone size in some rows; elsewhere it reads once, few, many or a size class.

D gene: -; J gene: TRDJ1; V gene: TRDV2; clone size: -; CDR3 DNA: TGTGCCTGTGACACCGTGGGGATTAGGGACCCTAACACCTATAAACTCATCTTT; CDR3 protein: CACDTVGIRDPNTYKLIF
D gene: TRDD3; J gene: TRDJ3; V gene: TRDV2; clone size: -; CDR3 DNA: TGCGCCTGTGACACCGTGATGGGGGATACTGTGATATCCTGGGACACCCGACAGATGTTTTTC; CDR3 protein: CACDTVMGDTVISWDTRQMFF
D gene: TRDD3; J gene: TRDJ1; V gene: TRDV2; clone size: few; CDR3 DNA: TGTGCCTGTGGTCCGGTTGGGGGATACAACACCGATAAACTCATCTTT; CDR3 protein: CACGPVGGYNTDKLIF
D gene: -; J gene: TRDJ1; V gene: TRDV2; clone size: few; CDR3 DNA: TGTGCCTGTGACCTAATCGGCGGCTTGGACACCGATAAACTCATCTTT; CDR3 protein: CACDLIGGLDTDKLIF
D gene: -; J gene: TRDJ1; V gene: TRDV2; clone size: few; CDR3 DNA: TGTGCCTGTGACACCGTGGGGCCTATATCAACCGATAAACTCATCTTT; CDR3 protein: CACDTVGPISTDKLIF
D gene: TRDD3; J gene: TRDJ3; V gene: TRDV2; clone size: few; CDR3 DNA: TGTGCCTGTGACACAATGGGGGATATCTCCTGGGACACCCGACAGATGTTTTTC; CDR3 protein: CACDTMGDISWDTRQMFF
D gene: TRDD3; J gene: TRDJ1; V gene: TRDV2; clone size: -; CDR3 DNA: TGTGCCTGTGACACCGTCGCTCCGACCGGTACTGGGGGACCCCAGGGCACCGATAAACTCATCTTT; CDR3 protein: CACDTVAPTGTGGPQGTDKLIF
D gene: TRDD3; J gene: TRDJ1; V gene: TRDV2; clone size: -; CDR3 DNA: TGTGCCTGTGACACCGTTGAGCTGGGGGACCACACCGATAAACTCATCTTT; CDR3 protein: CACDTVELGDHTDKLIF
D gene: TRDD3; J gene: TRDJ1; V gene: TRDV2; clone size: large; CDR3 DNA: TGTGCCTGTGACACCGTAAGGGGGATACGTGAGCGCAACAACGACAGCGATAAACTCATCTTT; CDR3 protein: CACDTVRGIRERNNDSDKLIF
D gene: TRDD3; J gene: TRDJ1; V gene: TRDV2; clone size: -; CDR3 DNA: TGTGCCTGTGACAGTTTGCTGGGGGATCCCACTTACACCGATAAACTCATCTTT; CDR3 protein: CACDSLLGDPTYTDKLIF
D gene: TRDD3; J gene: TRDJ1; V gene: TRDV2; clone size: large; CDR3 DNA: TGTGCCTGTGACTTACTGGGGGATACGCCGTACACCGATAAACTCATCTTT; CDR3 protein: CACDLLGDTPYTDKLIF
D gene: TRDD3; J gene: TRDJ1; V gene: TRDV2; clone size: -; CDR3 DNA: TGTGCCTGTGACTCCGTCATGGGTGGAGCTGGGGGATACTCCGATAAACTCATCTTT; CDR3 protein: CACDSVMGGAGGYSDKLIF
D gene: -; J gene: TRDJ3; V gene: TRDV2; clone size: -; CDR3 DNA: TGTGCCTGTGACCGTACTGGGCCAAGCTCCTGGGACACCCGACAGATGTTTTTC; CDR3 protein: CACDRTGPSSWDTRQMFF
D gene: TRDD3; J gene: TRDJ1; V gene: TRDV2; clone size: large; CDR3 DNA: TGTGCCTGTGACACCGTTGTACGTGGGGGATCCGGCACCGATAAACTCATCTTT; CDR3 protein: CACDTVVRGGSGTDKLIF
D gene: TRDD3; J gene: TRDJ1; V gene: TRDV2; clone size: large; CDR3 DNA: TGTGCCTGTGACATACTGGGGGATACACCCGATAAACTCATCTTT; CDR3 protein: CACDILGDTPDKLIF
D gene: TRDD3; J gene: TRDJ1; V gene: TRDV2; clone size: once; CDR3 DNA: TGTGCCTGTGAGGGGATACGAGAGGCCGATAAACTCATCTTT; CDR3 protein: CACEGIREADKLIF
D gene: TRDD3; J gene: TRDJ1; V gene: TRDV2; clone size: -; CDR3 DNA: TGTGCCTGTGACACTCTCCGGGGGATAGGGTACACCGATAAACTCATCTTT; CDR3 protein: CACDTLRGIGYTDKLIF
D gene: -; J gene: TRDJ1; V gene: TRDV2; clone size: -; CDR3 DNA: TGTGCCTGTGGCACCGTCGGCGGCGTGGGGTCTTCGTACACCGATAAACTCATCTTT; CDR3 protein: CACGTVGGVGSSYTDKLIF
D gene: -; J gene: TRDJ1; V gene: TRDV2; clone size: -; CDR3 DNA: TGTGCCTGTGACACCTTGCAAGGGGGGGTCAACTCGTACACCGATAAACTCATCTTT; CDR3 protein: CACDTLQGGVNSYTDKLIF
D gene: TRDD3; J gene: TRDJ1; V gene: TRDV2; clone size: -; CDR3 DNA: TGTGCCTGTGACACCGTTACTGGGGGATACGCCCTTGCCGATAAACTCATCTTT; CDR3 protein: CACDTVTGGYALADKLIF
D gene: -; J gene: TRDJ1; V gene: TRDV2; clone size: -; CDR3 DNA: TGTGCCTGTGACATACTGGAGATGAGGACCGATAAACTCATCTTT; CDR3 protein: CACDILEMRTDKLIF
D gene: TRDD3; J gene: TRDJ1; V gene: TRDV2; clone size: -; CDR3 DNA: TGTGCCTGTGACACCGTTCAGCCTACTGGGGGATTGTACACCGATAAACTCATCTTT; CDR3 protein: CACDTVQPTGGLYTDKLIF
D gene: -; J gene: TRDJ1; V gene: TRDV2; clone size: few; CDR3 DNA: TGTGCCTGTGACGTCCTCCGGGGGAGCACCGATAAACTCATCTTT; CDR3 protein: CACDVLRGSTDKLIF
D gene: TRDD3; J gene: TRDJ1; V gene: TRDV2; clone size: few; CDR3 DNA: TGTGCCTGTGACACTATCACTGGGGGATACTCCATGAATAACACCGATAAACTCATCTTT; CDR3 protein: CACDTITGGYSMNNTDKLIF
D gene: TRDD3; J gene: TRDJ1; V gene: TRDV2; clone size: large; CDR3 DNA: TGTGCCTGTGACACCTTGGGGGATACCCCCACCGATAAACTCATCTTT; CDR3 protein: CACDTLGDTPTDKLIF
D gene: -; J gene: TRDJ1; V gene: TRDV2; clone size: -; CDR3 DNA: TGTGCCTGTGACCCGCTGGGGATCCGACACACCGATAAACTCATCTTT; CDR3 protein: CACDPLGIRHTDKLIF
D gene: TRDD3; J gene: TRDJ1; V gene: TRDV2; clone size: -; CDR3 DNA: TGTGCCTGTGACCCCGTCGGGTTACTGGGGGATACGGGCGATAAACTCATCTTT; CDR3 protein: CACDPVGLLGDTGDKLIF
D gene: TRDD3; J gene: TRDJ3; V gene: TRDV2; clone size: -; CDR3 DNA: TGTGCCTGTGACATTGTACTGGGGGATACCTCCTGGGACACCCGACAGATGTTTTTC; CDR3 protein: CACDIVLGDTSWDTRQMFF
D gene: TRDD3; J gene: TRDJ1; V gene: TRDV2; clone size: few; CDR3 DNA: TGTGCCTGTGACTCACTTCCTGGGGGATACTCTTACACCGATAAACTCATCTTT; CDR3 protein: CACDSLPGGYSYTDKLIF
D gene: TRDD3; J gene: TRDJ1; V gene: TRDV2; clone size: -; CDR3 DNA: TGTGCCTGTGACACCATCTTACCCACGACTGGGGGATACACCGATAAACTCATCTTT; CDR3 protein: CACDTILPTTGGYTDKLIF
D gene: -; J gene: TRDJ1; V gene: TRDV2; clone size: -; CDR3 DNA: TGTGCCTGTGGCTCCCTTGGGCTGGGCACCGATAAACTCATCTTT; CDR3 protein: CACGSLGLGTDKLIF
D gene: TRDD3; J gene: TRDJ1; V gene: TRDV2; clone size: -; CDR3 DNA: TGTGCCTGTGAACGACTGGGGGATACTCACGCCGATAAACTCATCTTT; CDR3 protein: CACERLGDTHADKLIF
D gene: TRDD3; J gene: TRDJ1; V gene: TRDV2; clone size: -; CDR3 DNA: TGTGCCTGTGACACACTGGGGGGCGATAAACCCATCTTT; CDR3 protein: CACDTLGGDKPIF
D gene: TRDD3; J gene: TRDJ3; V gene: TRDV2; clone size: -; CDR3 DNA: TGTGCCTATGACACCGCGGCTCTGGGGGATACGAAATTTTCCTGGGACACCCGACAGATGTTTTTC; CDR3 protein: CAYDTAALGDTKFSWDTRQMFF
D gene: TRDD3; J gene: TRDJ1; V gene: TRDV2; clone size: few; CDR3 DNA: TGTGCCTGTGACACGATCGGGGGATCCACCGATAAACTCATCTTT; CDR3 protein: CACDTIGGSTDKLIF
D gene: TRDD3; J gene: TRDJ3; V gene: TRDV2; clone size: few; CDR3 DNA: TGTGCCTGTGACACTGGGGGATTTGGTTCCTGGGACACCCGACAGATGTTTTTC; CDR3 protein: CACDTGGFGSWDTRQMFF
D gene: -; J gene: TRDJ3; V gene: TRDV2; clone size: -; CDR3 DNA: TGTGCCTGTGACACCGCCCTGGGAGGCCCTCTCTCCTGGGACACCCGACAGATGTTTTTC; CDR3 protein: CACDTALGGPLSWDTRQMFF
D gene: TRDD3; J gene: TRDJ1; V gene: TRDV2; clone size: few; CDR3 DNA: TGTGCCTGTGACACGATGGTGGGGGATAGGAACACCAATAAACTCATCTTT; CDR3 protein: CACDTMVGDRNTNKLIF
D gene: TRDD3; J gene: TRDJ3; V gene: TRDV2; clone size: once; CDR3 DNA: TGTGCCTGTGACACCCCTGTGCTGGGGGATACGGGACTGAAGTGGGACACCCGACAGATGTTTTTC; CDR3 protein: CACDTPVLGDTGLKWDTRQMFF
D gene: -; J gene: TRDJ1; V gene: TRDV2; clone size: few; CDR3 DNA: TGTGCCTGTGACACCGTTAGTCGGGGGGAGTACACCGATAAACTCATCTTT; CDR3 protein: CACDTVSRGEYTDKLIF
D gene: -; J gene: TRDJ2; V gene: TRDV2; clone size: few; CDR3 DNA: TGTGCCTGTGACACGGTGGGGGCCGCCCTGTGGTTGACAGCACAACTCTTCTTT; CDR3 protein: CACDTVGAALWLTAQLFF
D gene: -; J gene: TRDJ1; V gene: TRDV2; clone size: few; CDR3 DNA: TGTGCCTGTGACCAGGTGGGGATTGGTGTCGATAAACTCATCTTT; CDR3 protein: CACDQVGIGVDKLIF
D gene: TRDD3; J gene: TRDJ3; V gene: TRDV2; clone size: -; CDR3 DNA: TGTGCCTGTGACCCGACTGGGGGAGACTCCTGGGACACCCGACAGATGTTTTTC; CDR3 protein: CACDPTGGDSWDTRQMFF
D gene: TRDD3; J gene: TRDJ1; V gene: TRDV2; clone size: -; CDR3 DNA: TGTGCCTGTGACTCCATGCTTGTACTGGGGGATACGCTTCCGAAAGATAAACTCATCTTT; CDR3 protein: CACDSMLVLGDTLPKDKLIF
D gene: TRDD3; J gene: TRDJ1; V gene: TRDV2; clone size: -; CDR3 DNA: TGTGCCTGTGACACCGTCTCCCCAGGGGGGGATACCGATAAACTCATCTTT; CDR3 protein: CACDTVSPGGDTDKLIF
D gene: TRDD3; J gene: TRDJ1; V gene: TRDV2; clone size: few; CDR3 DNA: TGTGCCTGTGACACCTTAAAACAGGGGGATGCAAACGATAAACTCATCTTT; CDR3 protein: CACDTLKQGDANDKLIF
D gene: TRDD3; J gene: TRDJ1; V gene: TRDV2; clone size: -; CDR3 DNA: TGTGCCTGTGACACGGTGGGGGAACCCACCGATAAACTCATCTTT; CDR3 protein: CACDTVGEPTDKLIF
D gene: TRDD3; J gene: TRDJ1; V gene: TRDV2; clone size: -; CDR3 DNA: TGTGCCTGTGACACGGTCCGAGGGACTGGGGGATCCAGGATTACTTACACCGATAAACTCATCTTT; CDR3 protein: CACDTVRGTGGSRITYTDKLIF